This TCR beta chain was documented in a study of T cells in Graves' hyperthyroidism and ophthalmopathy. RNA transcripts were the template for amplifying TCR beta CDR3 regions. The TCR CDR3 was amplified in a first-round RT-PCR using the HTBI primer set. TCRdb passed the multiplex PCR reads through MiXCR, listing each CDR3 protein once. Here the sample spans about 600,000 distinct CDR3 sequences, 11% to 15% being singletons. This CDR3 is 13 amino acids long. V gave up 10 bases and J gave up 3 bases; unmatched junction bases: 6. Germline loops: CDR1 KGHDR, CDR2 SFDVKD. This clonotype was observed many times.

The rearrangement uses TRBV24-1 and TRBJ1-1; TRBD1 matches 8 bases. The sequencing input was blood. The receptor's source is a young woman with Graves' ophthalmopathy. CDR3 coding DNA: TGTGCCACAAACAGGGGGGCAGACACTGAAGCTTTCTTT. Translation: CATNRGADTEAFF.